This entry describes one TCR beta chain. This sample stems from a study of blood T cell repertoires in COVID-19. Study background: Donors in the United States, Italy and Spain gave samples during acute or convalescent COVID-19. Nucleic acid was either cDNA or gDNA, and it came from T cells, B-cell-depleted T cells, or PBMCs.

In the original processing: Amplification with reference gene primers provided the estimates of nucleated cell counts. Some clones are missing from TCRdb's copy, which holds only in-frame ones; the method was immunoSEQ multiplex PCR. V, J and clone size reflect that table, while D and trimming were determined from the DNA. The table has over 110,000 clones, 88% seen once. Germline V gene lookup returns CDR1 MNHNY and CDR2 SVGAGI (reference sequence). This CDR3 spans 11 amino acids. With 5 bases removed from V and 4 bases from J, the gap between germline ends came to 5 bases. This sequence was found in a woman in her 50s with acute or convalescent COVID-19. The specimen sequenced was peripheral blood. This sequence joins TRBV6-6 and TRBJ1-1; no clear D. The CDR3 sequence: CASSPFTEAFF. The CDR3 DNA follows: TGTGCCAGCAGTCCCTTCACTGAAGCTTTCTTT.